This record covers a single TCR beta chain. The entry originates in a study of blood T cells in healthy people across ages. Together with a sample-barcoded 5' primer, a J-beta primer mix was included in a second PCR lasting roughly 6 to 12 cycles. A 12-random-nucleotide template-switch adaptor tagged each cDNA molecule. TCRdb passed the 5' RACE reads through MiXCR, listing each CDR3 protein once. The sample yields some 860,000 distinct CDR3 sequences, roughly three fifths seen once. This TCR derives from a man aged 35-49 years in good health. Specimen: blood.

In nucleotides, the CDR3 is TGTGCCAGCAGAAAAGGGCTACCACTAGCGTCGGCAGATACGCAGTATTTT. Translated, it gives CASRKGLPLASADTQYF. V gene TRBV12-3 or TRBV12-4 combines with J gene TRBJ2-3; 7 bases are shared with TRBD2. The J segment lost 4 bases and the V segment lost 6 bases, leaving 16 bases of the junction unmatched. The CDR3 sequence is 17 residues long.